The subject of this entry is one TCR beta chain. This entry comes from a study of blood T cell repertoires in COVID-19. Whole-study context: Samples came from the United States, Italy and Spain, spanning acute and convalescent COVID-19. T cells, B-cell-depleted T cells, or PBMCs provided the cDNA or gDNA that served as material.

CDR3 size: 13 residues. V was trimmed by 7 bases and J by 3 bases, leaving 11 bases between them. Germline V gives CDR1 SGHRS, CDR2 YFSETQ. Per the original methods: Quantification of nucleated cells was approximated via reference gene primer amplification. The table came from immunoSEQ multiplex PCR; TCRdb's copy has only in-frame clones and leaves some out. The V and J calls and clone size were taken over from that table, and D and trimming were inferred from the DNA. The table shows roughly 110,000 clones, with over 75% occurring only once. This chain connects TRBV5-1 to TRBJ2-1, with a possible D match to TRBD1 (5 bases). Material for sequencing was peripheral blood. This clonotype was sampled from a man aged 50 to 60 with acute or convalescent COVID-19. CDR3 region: CASGEGDYNEQFF. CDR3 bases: TGCGCCAGCGGGGAAGGGGACTACAATGAGCAGTTCTTC.